The present entry profiles one T cell receptor (beta chain) with its context. This record belongs to a study of blood T cell repertoires in COVID-19. The overall study: Sites across the United States, Italy and Spain contributed samples from acute and convalescent COVID-19.

Trimming shortened V by 4 bases and J by 0 bases, and 13 bases separated the two germline ends. The CDR3 spans 15 residues. Germline V CDR1 and CDR2: GTSNPN, SVGIG (reference sequence). Original handling: Reference gene primer amplification in the assay estimated nucleated cell counts. The data were produced by immunoSEQ multiplex PCR, yet TCRdb's version contains in-frame clones alone and is incomplete. For V, J and clone size, that table is used; D and trimming come from the DNA. The sample lists about 84,000 clones, 80% to 90% occurring once. The sample taken for sequencing was peripheral blood. The clonotype comes from a woman of 80 years or more with acute or convalescent COVID-19. This chain connects TRBV30 to TRBJ2-4, with D maybe TRBD1 (5 bases). CDR3 sequence (DNA): TGTGCCTGGACAGACCAGGGCATAGCCAAAAACATTCAGTACTTC. The encoded protein is CAWTDQGIAKNIQYF.